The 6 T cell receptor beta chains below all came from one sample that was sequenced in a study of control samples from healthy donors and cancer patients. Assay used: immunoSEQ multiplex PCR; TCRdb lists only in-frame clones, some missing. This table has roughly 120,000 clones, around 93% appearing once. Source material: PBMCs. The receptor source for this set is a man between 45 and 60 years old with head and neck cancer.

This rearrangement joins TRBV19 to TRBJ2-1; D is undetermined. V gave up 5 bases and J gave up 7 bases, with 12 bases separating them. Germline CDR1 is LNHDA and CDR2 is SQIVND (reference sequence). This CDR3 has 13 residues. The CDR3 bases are TGTGCCAGTAGTGCCACCGCATTTAATGAGCAGTTCTTC. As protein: CASSATAFNEQFF.

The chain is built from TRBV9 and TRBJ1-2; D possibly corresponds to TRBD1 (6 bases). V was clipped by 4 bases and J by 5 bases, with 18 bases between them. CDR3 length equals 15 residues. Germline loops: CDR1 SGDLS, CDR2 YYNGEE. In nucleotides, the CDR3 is TGTGCCAGCAGCCCCCTGGACAGCAAGGCTTATGGCTACACCTTC. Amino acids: CASSPLDSKAYGYTF.

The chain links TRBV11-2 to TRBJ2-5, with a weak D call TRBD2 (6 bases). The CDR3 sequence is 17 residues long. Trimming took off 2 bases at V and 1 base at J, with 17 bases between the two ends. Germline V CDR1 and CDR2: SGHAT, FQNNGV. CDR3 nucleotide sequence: TGTGCCAGCAGCTTAAGTTGGAGGGTTCCAGGCCAAGAGACCCAGTACTTC. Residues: CASSLSWRVPGQETQYF.

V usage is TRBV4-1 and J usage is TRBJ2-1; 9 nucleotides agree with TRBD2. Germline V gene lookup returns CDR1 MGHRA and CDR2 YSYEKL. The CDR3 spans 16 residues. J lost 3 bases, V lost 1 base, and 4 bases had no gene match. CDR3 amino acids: CASSQAERGVYNEQFF. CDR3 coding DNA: TGCGCCAGCAGCCAAGCGGAGCGGGGGGTCTACAATGAGCAGTTCTTC.

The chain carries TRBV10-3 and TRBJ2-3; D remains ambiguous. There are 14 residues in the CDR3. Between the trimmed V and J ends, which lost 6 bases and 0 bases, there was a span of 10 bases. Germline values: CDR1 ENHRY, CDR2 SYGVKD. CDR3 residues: CAIRTAESTDTQYF. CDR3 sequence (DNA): TGTGCCATCAGAACGGCAGAGAGCACAGATACGCAGTATTTT.

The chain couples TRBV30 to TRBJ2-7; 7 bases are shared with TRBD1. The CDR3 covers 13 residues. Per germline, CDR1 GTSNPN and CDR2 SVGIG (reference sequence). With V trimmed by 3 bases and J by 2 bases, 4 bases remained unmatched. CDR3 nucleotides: TGTGCCTGGAGGTCACAGGGGACCTACGAGCAGTACTTC. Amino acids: CAWRSQGTYEQYF.